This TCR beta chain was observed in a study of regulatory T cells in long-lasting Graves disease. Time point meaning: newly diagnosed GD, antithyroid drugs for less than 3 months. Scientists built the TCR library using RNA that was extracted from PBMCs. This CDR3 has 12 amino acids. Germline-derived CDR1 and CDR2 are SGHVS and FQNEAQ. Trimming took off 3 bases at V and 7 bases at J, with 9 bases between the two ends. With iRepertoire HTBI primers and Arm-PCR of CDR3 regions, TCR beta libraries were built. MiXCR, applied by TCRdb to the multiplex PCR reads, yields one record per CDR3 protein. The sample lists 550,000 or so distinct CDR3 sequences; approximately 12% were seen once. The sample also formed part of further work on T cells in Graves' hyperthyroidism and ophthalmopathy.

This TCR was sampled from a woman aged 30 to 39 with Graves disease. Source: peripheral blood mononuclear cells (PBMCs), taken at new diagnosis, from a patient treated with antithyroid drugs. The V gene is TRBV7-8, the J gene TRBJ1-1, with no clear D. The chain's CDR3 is CASSFTAREAFF. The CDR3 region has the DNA TGTGCCAGCAGCTTTACTGCTCGTGAAGCTTTCTTT.